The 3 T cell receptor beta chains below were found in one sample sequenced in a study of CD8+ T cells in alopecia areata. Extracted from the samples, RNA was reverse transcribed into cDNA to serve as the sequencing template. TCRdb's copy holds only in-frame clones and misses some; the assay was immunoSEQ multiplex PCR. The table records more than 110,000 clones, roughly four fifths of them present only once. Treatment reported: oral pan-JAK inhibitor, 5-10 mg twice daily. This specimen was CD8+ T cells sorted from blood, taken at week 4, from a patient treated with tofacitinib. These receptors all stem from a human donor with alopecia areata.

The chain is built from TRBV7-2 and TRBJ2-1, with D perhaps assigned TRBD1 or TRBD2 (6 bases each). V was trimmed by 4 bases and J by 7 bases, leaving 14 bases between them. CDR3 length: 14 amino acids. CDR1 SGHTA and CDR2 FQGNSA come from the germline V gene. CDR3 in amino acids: CASSYGGSGNEQFF. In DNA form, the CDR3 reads TGTGCCAGCAGCTACGGGGGCTCCGGAAATGAGCAGTTCTTC.

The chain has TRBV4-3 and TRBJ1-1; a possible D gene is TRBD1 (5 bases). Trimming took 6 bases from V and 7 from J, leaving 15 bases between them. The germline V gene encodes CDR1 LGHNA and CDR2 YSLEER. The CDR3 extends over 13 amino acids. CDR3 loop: CASRGAGFDEAFF. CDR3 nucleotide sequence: TGCGCCAGCAGGGGAGCAGGGTTTGATGAAGCTTTCTTT.

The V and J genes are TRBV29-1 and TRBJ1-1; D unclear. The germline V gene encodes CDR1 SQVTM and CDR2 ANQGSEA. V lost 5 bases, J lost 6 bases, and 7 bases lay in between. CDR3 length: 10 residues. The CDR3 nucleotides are TGCAGCGTTCTCCTAGCTGAAGCTTTCTTT. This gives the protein CSVLLAEAFF.